Each of the 9 T cell receptor beta chains below was sequenced from the same sample in a study of T-cell reconstitution after alpha-beta-depleted transplantation in children. As it was prepared, the TCRbeta library received unique molecular identifiers. TCRdb ran MiXCR on the PCR reads and lists one entry per CDR3 protein. Of roughly 310,000 distinct CDR3 sequences listed, over 20% are singletons. The sequencing here drew on PBMCs, mostly from graft donor cells, taken 180 days after TCRalphabeta/CD19-depleted stem cell transplant. These receptors were collected from a male patient aged 10 to 17 who had a stem cell transplant for acute lymphoblastic leukemia, so the T cells may come from the graft donor.

V and J are TRBV5-1 and TRBJ2-1; 7 bases are shared with TRBD2. This CDR3 has 16 amino acids. Germline assignment: CDR1 SGHRS and CDR2 YFSETQ. V shed 0 bases and J 0 bases; nucleotides not matched to a gene: 3. For the CDR3, the DNA is TGCGCCAGCAGCTTGGTACCTAGCGGCTCCTACAATGAGCAGTTCTTC. Translated, it gives CASSLVPSGSYNEQFF.

This chain links TRBV5-1 with TRBJ1-1; a weak D match, TRBD1 (6 bases). The CDR3 totals 14 residues. CDR1 SGHRS and CDR2 YFSETQ come from the germline V gene. Trimming left V 2 bases short and J 3 bases short, with 11 bases between. In nucleotides, the CDR3 is TGCGCCAGCAGCTTAAGGGACAAGTACACTGAAGCTTTCTTT. Its protein product is CASSLRDKYTEAFF.

This clonotype was seen only a few times. The CDR3 nucleotides read TGCAGCGTTGGGGCACAGGGTTGGTACTGGGACGTTGAGCAGTTCTTC. This translates into CSVGAQGWYWDVEQFF. This sequence joins TRBV29-1 and TRBJ2-1, with a tentative D call TRBD1 (6 bases). The V gene's germline CDR1 is SQVTM and CDR2 ANQGSEA. Trimming removed 4 bases at V and 9 bases at J, with 25 bases between. CDR3 length equals 16 residues.

The sample holds a few counts of this clonotype. The chain combines TRBV6-5 with TRBJ1-3; perhaps TRBD1 as D (6 bases). V was clipped by 0 bases and J by 3 bases, with 9 bases between them. Germline loops: CDR1 MNHEY, CDR2 SVGAGI. The CDR3 is 15 amino acids. The CDR3 reads CASSYSRGNGNTIYF. DNA of the CDR3: TGTGCCAGCAGTTACTCGAGGGGGAATGGAAACACCATATATTTT.

The chain employs TRBV5-6 and TRBJ1-5; D unresolved. CDR3 length equals 15 residues. The germline V gene has CDR1 SGHDT and CDR2 YYEEEE. V lost 1 base and J lost 0, with 8 bases in between. In DNA form, the CDR3 reads TGTGCCAGCAGCTTGTGGGTTTATAGCAATCAGCCCCAGCATTTT. It translates to CASSLWVYSNQPQHF. Full variable domain (rest looked up from reference TRBV5-6 and TRBJ1-5): DAGVTQSPTHLIKTRGQQVTLRCSPKSGHDTVSWYQQALGQGPQFIFQYYEEEERQRGNFPDRFSGHQFPNYSSELNVNALLLGDSALYLCASSLWVYSNQPQHFGDGTRLSIL.

DNA for the CDR3: TGTGCCAGCAGTGCGGGACAGGGGGCTCACGAGCAGTACTTC. It is translated as CASSAGQGAHEQYF. This chain connects TRBV6-1 to TRBJ2-7, with 12 bases that match TRBD1. The germline gives CDR1 MNHNS, CDR2 SASEGT. The CDR3 is made up of 14 amino acids. Losses at the gene ends were 4 bases for V and 5 bases for J; bases not matched to a gene: 3.

This clonotype came up a few times. This chain links TRBV5-1 with TRBJ1-1; 7 nucleotides line up with TRBD1. V lost 0 bases to trimming and J lost 6 bases; unmatched junction nucleotides: 5. The CDR3 sequence is 14 residues long. Germline values: CDR1 SGHRS, CDR2 YFSETQ. The CDR3 DNA reads TGCGCCAGCAGCTTGGGGGACAGTCATCCTGAAGCTTTCTTT. Its translation: CASSLGDSHPEAFF.

This clonotype was seen only a few times. The chain links TRBV21-1 to TRBJ1-2. TRBV21-1 is designated a pseudogene. The CDR3 has 17 amino acids. In DNA, the CDR3 is TGTGCCAGCAGCACCCAGGGATTAGGTCCCCTCTACTATGGCTACACCTTC. Protein sequence: CASSTQGLGPLYYGYTF.

The chain is built from TRBV5-6 and TRBJ1-5; the match to TRBD1 covers 7 bases. The CDR3 is 16 amino acids. Trimming at V came to 2 bases and at J to 7 bases, leaving 12 bases not matched to a gene. Germline values: CDR1 SGHDT, CDR2 YYEEEE. The DNA for the CDR3 is TGTGCCAGCAGCTTAACAACAACAGGGGTACTGCAGCCCCAGCATTTT. Its protein product is CASSLTTTGVLQPQHF. Variable domain in full (rest from reference TRBV5-6 and TRBJ1-5): DAGVTQSPTHLIKTRGQQVTLRCSPKSGHDTVSWYQQALGQGPQFIFQYYEEEERQRGNFPDRFSGHQFPNYSSELNVNALLLGDSALYLCASSLTTTGVLQPQHFGDGTRLSIL.